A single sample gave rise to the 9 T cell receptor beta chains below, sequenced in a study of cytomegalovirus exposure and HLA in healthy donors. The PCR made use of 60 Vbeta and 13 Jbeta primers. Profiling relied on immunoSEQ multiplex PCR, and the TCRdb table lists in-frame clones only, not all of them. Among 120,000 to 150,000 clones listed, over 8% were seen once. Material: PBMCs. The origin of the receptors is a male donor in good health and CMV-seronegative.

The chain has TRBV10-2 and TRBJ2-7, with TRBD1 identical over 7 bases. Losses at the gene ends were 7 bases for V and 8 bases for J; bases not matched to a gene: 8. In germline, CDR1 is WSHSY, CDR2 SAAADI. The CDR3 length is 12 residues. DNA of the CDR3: TGCGCCAGCAACCCCACAGGGGATAAGCAGTACTTC. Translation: CASNPTGDKQYF.

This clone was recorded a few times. CDR3 bases: TGTGCCAGCAGCGCTGGACAGGGGGACTACGAGCAGTACTTC. Protein product: CASSAGQGDYEQYF. The V call is TRBV7-9, the J call TRBJ2-7, with 10 bases fitting TRBD1. V trimming: 5 bases; J trimming: 3 bases; junction bases outside the gene matches: 4. This CDR3 region has 14 residues. Germline CDR1 is SEHNR and CDR2 is FQNEAQ (reference sequence).

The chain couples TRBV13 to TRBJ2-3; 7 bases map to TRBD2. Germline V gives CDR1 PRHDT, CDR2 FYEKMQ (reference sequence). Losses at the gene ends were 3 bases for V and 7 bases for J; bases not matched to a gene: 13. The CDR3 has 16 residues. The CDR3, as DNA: TGTGCCAGCAGCTTGAGCCGGGAGGCCCGCGGGAATACGCAGTATTTT. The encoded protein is CASSLSREARGNTQYF.

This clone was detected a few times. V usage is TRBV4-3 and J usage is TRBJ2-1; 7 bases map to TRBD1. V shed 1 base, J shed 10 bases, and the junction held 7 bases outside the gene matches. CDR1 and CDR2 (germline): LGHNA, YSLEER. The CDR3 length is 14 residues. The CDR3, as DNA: TGCGCCAGCAGCCAAGGGACAGGCTATGGGGAGCAGTTCTTC. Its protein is CASSQGTGYGEQFF.

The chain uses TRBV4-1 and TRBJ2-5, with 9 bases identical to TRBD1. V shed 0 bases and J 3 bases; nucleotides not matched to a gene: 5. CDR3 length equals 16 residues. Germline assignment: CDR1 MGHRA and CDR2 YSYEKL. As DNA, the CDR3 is TGCGCCAGCAGCCAAGATCCCACAGGGGGCAAAGAGACCCAGTACTTC. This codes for CASSQDPTGGKETQYF.

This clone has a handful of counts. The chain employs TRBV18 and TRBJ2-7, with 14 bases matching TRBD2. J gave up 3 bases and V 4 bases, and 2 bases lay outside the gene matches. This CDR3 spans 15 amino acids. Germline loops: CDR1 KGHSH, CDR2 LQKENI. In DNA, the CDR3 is TGTGCCAGCTCACTTGGGACTAGCGGGAGCTACGAGCAGTACTTC. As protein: CASSLGTSGSYEQYF.

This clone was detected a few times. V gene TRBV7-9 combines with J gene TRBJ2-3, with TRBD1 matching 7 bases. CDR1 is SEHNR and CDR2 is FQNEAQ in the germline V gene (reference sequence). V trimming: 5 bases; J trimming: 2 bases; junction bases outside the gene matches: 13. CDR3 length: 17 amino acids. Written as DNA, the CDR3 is TGTGCCAGCAGCAATGATAGGGGGCGCCGCCACACAGATACGCAGTATTTT. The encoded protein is CASSNDRGRRHTDTQYF. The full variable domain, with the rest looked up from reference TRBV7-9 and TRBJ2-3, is DTGVSQNPRHKITKRGQNVTFRCDPISEHNRLYWYRQTLGQGPEFLTYFQNEAQLEKSRLLSDRFSAERPKGSFSTLEIQRTEQGDSAMYLCASSNDRGRRHTDTQYFGPGTRLTVL.

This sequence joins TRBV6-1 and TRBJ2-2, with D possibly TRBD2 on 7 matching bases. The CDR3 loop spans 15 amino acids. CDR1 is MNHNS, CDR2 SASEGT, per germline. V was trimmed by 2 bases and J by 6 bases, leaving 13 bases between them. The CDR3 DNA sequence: TGTGCCAGCAGTGAATTGGGGGAGGGGGCCGGGGAGCTGTTTTTT. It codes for CASSELGEGAGELFF.

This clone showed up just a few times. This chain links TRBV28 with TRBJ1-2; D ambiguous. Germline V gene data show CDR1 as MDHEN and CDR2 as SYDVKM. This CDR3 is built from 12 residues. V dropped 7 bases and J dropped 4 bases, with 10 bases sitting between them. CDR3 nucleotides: TGTGCCAGCAAAAGGGAGCTCTATGGCTACACCTTC. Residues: CASKRELYGYTF.